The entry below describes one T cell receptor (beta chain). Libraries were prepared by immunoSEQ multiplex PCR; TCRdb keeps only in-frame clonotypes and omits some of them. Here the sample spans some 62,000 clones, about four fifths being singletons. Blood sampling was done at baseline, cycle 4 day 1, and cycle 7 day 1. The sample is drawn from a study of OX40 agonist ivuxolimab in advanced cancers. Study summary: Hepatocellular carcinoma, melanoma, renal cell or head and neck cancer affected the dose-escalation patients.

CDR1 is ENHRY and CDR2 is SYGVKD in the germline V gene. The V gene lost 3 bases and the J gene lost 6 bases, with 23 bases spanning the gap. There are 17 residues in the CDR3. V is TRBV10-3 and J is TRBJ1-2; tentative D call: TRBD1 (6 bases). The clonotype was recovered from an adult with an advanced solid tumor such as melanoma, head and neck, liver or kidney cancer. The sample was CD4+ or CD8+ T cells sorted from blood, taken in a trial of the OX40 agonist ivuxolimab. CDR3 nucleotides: TGTGCCATCAGTGATCCTTTCGGCCCGGCAGGGGTGAATGGCTACACCTTC. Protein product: CAISDPFGPAGVNGYTF.